This TCR beta chain was obtained from a study of blood T cell repertoires in COVID-19 (dated by TCRdb to 2020 to 2022). About the study as a whole: The collaborator samples originated in the United States, Italy and Spain and spanned the acute and convalescent phases of COVID-19. The prospective study material was composed of cDNA or gDNA derived from T cells, B-cell-depleted T cells, or PBMCs. Deeply sampled blood TCRbeta repertoires from subjects exposed to, actively infected with, or recovered from COVID-19 were included in the dataset. A freely available public database, intended as a resource for researchers studying the immune response to SARS-CoV-2, is where the repertoires were released. The samples were drawn from two sources: the first 160 participants of the ongoing ImmuneRACE study, and fewer than 1,500 subjects contributed by 6 global collaborators. Sample metadata almost always included a de-identified subject ID, COVID-19 status, age in years and sex. Where HLA class I and class II types were available, the types were taken from metadata supplied by the sample provider, not from assay-based typing. The study at large found these results: The amount of clinical and demographic metadata varied by source and participant and was provided uncurated.

Germline trimming: 6 bases from V, 3 bases from J; junction bases outside gene matches: 3. The CDR3 holds 14 amino acids from the cysteine to the phenylalanine. Only the CDR3 portion is preserved as DNA: 42 bases, with reading frame beginning at the first base. For CDR1 and CDR2, the germline V gene (reference sequence) lists MNHNY and SVGAGI. Whole blood was collected in K2EDTA tubes by collaborating institutions according to the institutions' own protocols. For TCRbeta analysis, collaborators shipped samples as frozen whole blood, isolated PBMCs, or DNA extracted from either of those sample types. For this clone: Its antigen is currently not known. Per-base quality was not reported, and no clone a single base away is much larger than it.

The immunoSEQ Assay, a bias-controlled multiplex PCR, was used to amplify TCRbeta CDR3 regions from genomic DNA. As for the authors' bioinformatics: The number of nucleated cells in each sample was estimated from the amplification of reference gene primers within the assay. To quantify the absolute abundance of each unique TCRbeta CDR3 rearrangement, sequence reads were collapsed and filtered. For each sample, productive Simpson clonality was calculated as the square root of Simpson's diversity index over productive rearrangements. Sourced from immuneACCESS, this table was stored by TCRdb with only in-frame sequences that have V and J called. A share of the clones is absent; for the studies checked, an unresolved V gene accounts for under half, and the remainder has no known explanation. V, J and clone size were drawn from that table, and D and trimming were deduced from the DNA. This sample gives under 250,000 clones in total; around nine tenths of them show up just once. Of the sample, 1.2% to 1.5% falls within the top ten clones.

The chain is encoded by TRBV6-6 joined to TRBJ2-1; 9 bases in between match TRBD1. Sequencing used peripheral blood. This sequence was found in a man older than 75 with acute or convalescent COVID-19. The DNA is TGTGCCAGCAGGAGGGACAGGGACTACAATGAGCAGTTCTTC. Translated, this is CASRRDRDYNEQFF.